Listed below are T cell receptor beta chains from one sample, sequenced in a study of blood T cell repertoires in COVID-19. Repertoires were generated with immunoSEQ multiplex PCR, while TCRdb's copy carries only in-frame clones and drops some. This sample has approximately 300,000 clones, with more than 75% found just once. Specimen: PBMCs or T cells enriched from blood (not recorded which). All receptors come from a woman younger than 45 who had recovered from COVID-19. Each CDR3 is given with its conserved first and last residue. A D gene is named only where the DNA matches it firmly. Not every row has a clone size; where given, it reads once, few, many or a size class.

J | size | V | D | CDR3 | DNA
TRBJ2-1 | - | TRBV9 | TRBD2 | CASSVASLAGEYNEQFF | TGTGCCAGCAGCGTAGCTTCTCTAGCGGGGGAGTACAATGAGCAGTTCTTC
TRBJ2-2 | - | TRBV27 | TRBD1 | CASSPPGQGGSGTGELFF | TGTGCCAGCAGCCCTCCGGGACAGGGGGGGAGCGGCACCGGGGAGCTGTTTTTT
TRBJ1-6 | - | TRBV28 | - | CASGVYNSPLHF | TGTGCCAGCGGAGTTTATAATTCACCCCTCCACTTT
TRBJ2-1 | - | TRBV5-8 | - | CASSSFSVLGPFF | TGTGCCAGCAGTTCATTTAGTGTGCTAGGCCCGTTCTTC
TRBJ1-1 | - | TRBV28 | TRBD1 | CASSPPGQTLNTEAFF | TGTGCCAGCAGTCCCCCGGGACAGACTCTGAACACTGAAGCTTTCTTT
TRBJ2-7 | - | TRBV2 | TRBD2 | CASSRGVYEQYF | TGTGCCAGCTCCCGGGGGGTCTACGAGCAGTACTTC
TRBJ2-6 | - | TRBV5-1 | TRBD1 | CASSLRPEVRQGHSGANVLTF | TGCGCCAGCAGCTTGAGGCCCGAAGTAAGACAGGGCCACTCTGGGGCCAACGTCCTGACTTTC
TRBJ2-5 | - | TRBV2 | - | CASSEEVVGSGETQYF | TGTGCCAGCAGTGAAGAGGTCGTGGGGTCGGGGGAGACCCAGTACTTC
TRBJ2-7 | - | TRBV4-3 | TRBD2 | CASSQEGLGDYEQYF | TGCGCCAGCAGCCAAGAGGGACTAGGGGACTACGAGCAGTACTTC
TRBJ1-2 | - | TRBV3-1/TRBV3-2 | - | CASSQGGELPSGYTF | TGTGCCAGCAGCCAAGGGGGGGAGCTTCCTTCGGGCTACACCTTC
TRBJ2-2 | - | TRBV7-9 | - | CASSSRTGELFF | TGTGCCAGCAGCTCTAGAACCGGGGAGCTGTTTTTT
TRBJ1-2 | - | TRBV7-8 | TRBD1 | CASSLQRTGGIYGYTF | TGTGCCAGCAGCTTACAACGTACAGGGGGAATTTATGGCTACACCTTC
TRBJ1-3 | - | TRBV3-1/TRBV3-2 | TRBD1 | CASSKGQFFDSGNTIYF | TGTGCCAGCAGCAAGGGACAGTTTTTCGACTCTGGAAACACCATATATTTT
TRBJ2-3 | - | TRBV4-2 | - | CASSQEGGGDTDTQYF | TGTGCCAGCAGCCAAGAAGGGGGGGGTGACACAGATACGCAGTATTTT
TRBJ2-2 | - | TRBV18 | TRBD1 | CASSHSGTDETGELFF | TGTGCCAGCTCACACTCCGGGACAGATGAAACCGGGGAGCTGTTTTTT
TRBJ1-2 | - | TRBV18 | TRBD1 | CASSISGQGAGGYGYTF | TGTGCCAGCTCAATATCAGGACAGGGGGCAGGTGGCTATGGCTACACCTTC
TRBJ2-3 | - | TRBV7-3 | - | CASSLNGRVEDTQYF | TGTGCCAGCAGCTTAAACGGCAGGGTAGAGGATACGCAGTATTTT
TRBJ1-1 | - | TRBV11-2 | TRBD1 | CASSPMTGKNGEAFF | TGTGCCAGCAGCCCAATGACAGGGAAGAATGGTGAAGCTTTCTTT
TRBJ1-1 | - | TRBV27 | - | CASSFASGRGAFF | TGTGCCAGCAGTTTCGCATCGGGGAGAGGAGCTTTCTTT
TRBJ2-1 | - | TRBV19 | TRBD2 | CASKAMGGGKFF | TGTGCCAGTAAAGCAATGGGGGGGGGAAAGTTCTTC
TRBJ2-1 | - | TRBV12-3/TRBV12-4 | TRBD2 | CASGTSGGTEQFF | TGTGCCAGCGGGACTAGCGGGGGAACTGAGCAGTTCTTC
TRBJ1-2 | - | TRBV11-2 | - | CASSLNRAGNYGYTF | TGTGCCAGCAGCTTAAACAGGGCAGGGAACTATGGCTACACCTTC
TRBJ2-2 | once | TRBV5-1 | TRBD1 | CASSPGQELFTGELFF | TGCGCCAGCAGCCCGGGACAGGAGCTCTTCACCGGGGAGCTGTTTTTT
TRBJ1-5 | - | TRBV6-5 | - | CASSLNQGYQPQHF | TGTGCCAGCAGCCTTAATCAGGGATATCAGCCCCAGCATTTT
TRBJ1-3 | - | TRBV6-2/TRBV6-3 | - | CASSYLQGPPGNTIYF | TGTGCCAGCAGTTACCTACAGGGCCCACCTGGAAACACCATATATTTT
TRBJ2-2 | - | TRBV4-1 | TRBD2 | CASSQLSGGATGELFF | TGCGCCAGCAGCCAACTTAGCGGGGGGGCCACCGGGGAGCTGTTTTTT
TRBJ1-1 | - | TRBV3-1/TRBV3-2 | TRBD1 | CASSQGAGQGSEAFF | TGTGCCAGCAGCCAAGGGGCCGGACAGGGTTCTGAAGCTTTCTTT
TRBJ2-7 | - | TRBV29-1 | - | CSVEDGSYEQYF | TGCAGCGTTGAAGATGGCAGCTACGAGCAGTACTTC
TRBJ2-2 | - | TRBV12-3/TRBV12-4 | - | CAISSVNTGELFF | TGTGCCATATCTAGCGTTAACACCGGGGAGCTGTTTTTT
TRBJ1-2 | - | TRBV29-1 | TRBD1 | CSVARDRGHKGYTF | TGCAGCGTTGCCCGGGACAGGGGGCATAAAGGCTACACCTTC
TRBJ2-3 | - | TRBV2 | TRBD2 | CASSEVGLAGGPETDTQYF | TGTGCCAGCAGTGAAGTGGGACTAGCGGGGGGGCCTGAGACAGATACGCAGTATTTT
TRBJ2-1 | - | TRBV14 | TRBD2 | CASSQGVSGGLWGNEQFF | TGTGCCAGCAGCCAAGGCGTTAGCGGGGGGCTTTGGGGGAATGAGCAGTTCTTC
TRBJ2-1 | - | TRBV27 | TRBD2 | CASSSSSGGGYNEQFF | TGTGCCAGCAGTTCCTCTAGCGGGGGGGGCTACAATGAGCAGTTCTTC
TRBJ2-1 | - | TRBV19 | TRBD1 | CASRVTGTGIFGEQFF | TGTGCCAGTAGAGTAACCGGGACAGGGATCTTCGGTGAGCAGTTCTTC
TRBJ2-5 | - | TRBV2 | - | CASSEGALQETQYF | TGTGCCAGCAGTGAAGGCGCCCTACAAGAGACCCAGTACTTC
TRBJ1-2 | - | TRBV4-1 | - | CASSLPGRGHGYTF | TGCGCCAGCAGCCTGCCCGGCAGGGGCCATGGCTACACCTTC
TRBJ1-2 | - | TRBV11-2 | - | CASSESAGGYTF | TGTGCCAGCAGCGAATCCGCGGGCGGCTACACCTTC
TRBJ2-1 | - | TRBV5-1 | - | CASSLGLANNEQFF | TGCGCCAGCAGCTTGGGACTGGCCAACAATGAGCAGTTCTTC
TRBJ2-5 | once | TRBV9 | - | CASSVAWTEQETQYF | TGTGCCAGCAGCGTAGCATGGACAGAGCAAGAGACCCAGTACTTC
TRBJ2-3 | - | TRBV19 | TRBD2 | CASSEGLASADTQYF | TGTGCCAGTAGTGAGGGACTAGCGTCGGCAGATACGCAGTATTTT
TRBJ1-1 | once | TRBV12-3/TRBV12-4 | - | CASSLGGNTEAFF | TGTGCCAGCAGTTTAGGAGGAAACACTGAAGCTTTCTTT
TRBJ2-3 | - | TRBV2 | TRBD2 | CASSEQPAGEADTQYF | TGTGCCAGCAGTGAACAACCAGCGGGGGAAGCAGATACGCAGTATTTT
TRBJ1-6 | once | TRBV19 | - | CASSMSRSGTPLHF | TGTGCCAGTAGTATGAGCAGGTCGGGGACACCCCTCCACTTT
TRBJ1-5 | once | TRBV20-1 | - | CSVSQGGSEPQHF | TGCAGTGTTAGTCAGGGTGGGTCGGAGCCCCAGCATTTT
TRBJ2-7 | - | TRBV19 | - | CASSIWDFGDEQYF | TGTGCCAGTAGTATCTGGGACTTTGGGGACGAGCAGTACTTC
TRBJ2-1 | - | TRBV2 | - | CASSEWVAPWFF | TGTGCCAGCAGTGAATGGGTAGCCCCGTGGTTCTTC
TRBJ1-1 | - | TRBV5-1 | - | CASSSEGPEAFF | TGCGCCAGCAGCTCGGAGGGCCCTGAAGCTTTCTTT
TRBJ1-2 | - | TRBV5-4 | TRBD1 | CASSFQGGLGYTF | TGTGCCAGCAGCTTTCAGGGGGGTCTTGGCTACACCTTC
TRBJ1-2 | - | TRBV27 | TRBD1 | CASSPRTGTGYTF | TGTGCCAGCAGTCCCCGGACAGGGACGGGCTACACCTTC
TRBJ2-1 | - | TRBV14 | - | CASSHNYNEQFF | TGTGCCAGCAGCCACAACTACAATGAGCAGTTCTTC
TRBJ2-2 | - | TRBV7-9 | - | CASSPSRDTGELFF | TGTGCCAGCAGCCCGTCGCGGGACACCGGGGAGCTGTTTTTT
TRBJ1-2 | - | TRBV20-1 | - | CSANRDGYTF | TGCAGTGCTAACAGGGACGGCTACACCTTC
TRBJ2-2 | few | TRBV5-1 | TRBD2 | CASSSGLAEAFYTGELFF | TGCGCCAGCAGCTCCGGACTAGCGGAAGCCTTTTACACCGGGGAGCTGTTTTTT
TRBJ2-2 | - | TRBV6-5 | - | CASSQSAGRGELFF | TGTGCCAGCAGTCAAAGTGCGGGCAGGGGGGAGCTGTTTTTT
TRBJ2-5 | - | TRBV11-1 | - | CASSFLEGVETQYF | TGTGCCAGCAGCTTCCTTGAGGGTGTAGAGACCCAGTACTTC
TRBJ1-6 | - | TRBV19 | TRBD1 | CASSVGQGGSPLHF | TGTGCCAGTAGTGTAGGACAGGGGGGATCACCCCTCCACTTT
TRBJ2-1 | - | TRBV7-2 | - | CASSRDSTSYNEQFF | TGTGCCAGCAGCCGGGACTCCACCTCCTACAATGAGCAGTTCTTC
TRBJ1-1 | - | TRBV9 | - | CASSVPKEGGMNTEAFF | TGTGCCAGCAGCGTCCCAAAGGAGGGCGGCATGAACACTGAAGCTTTCTTT
TRBJ1-2 | - | TRBV2 | TRBD1 | CASSVGTGGFGYTF | TGTGCCAGCAGTGTAGGGACAGGGGGGTTTGGCTACACCTTC
TRBJ2-7 | - | TRBV11-2 | TRBD1 | CASSTGTGSYEQYF | TGTGCCAGCAGCACCGGGACAGGCTCCTACGAGCAGTACTTC